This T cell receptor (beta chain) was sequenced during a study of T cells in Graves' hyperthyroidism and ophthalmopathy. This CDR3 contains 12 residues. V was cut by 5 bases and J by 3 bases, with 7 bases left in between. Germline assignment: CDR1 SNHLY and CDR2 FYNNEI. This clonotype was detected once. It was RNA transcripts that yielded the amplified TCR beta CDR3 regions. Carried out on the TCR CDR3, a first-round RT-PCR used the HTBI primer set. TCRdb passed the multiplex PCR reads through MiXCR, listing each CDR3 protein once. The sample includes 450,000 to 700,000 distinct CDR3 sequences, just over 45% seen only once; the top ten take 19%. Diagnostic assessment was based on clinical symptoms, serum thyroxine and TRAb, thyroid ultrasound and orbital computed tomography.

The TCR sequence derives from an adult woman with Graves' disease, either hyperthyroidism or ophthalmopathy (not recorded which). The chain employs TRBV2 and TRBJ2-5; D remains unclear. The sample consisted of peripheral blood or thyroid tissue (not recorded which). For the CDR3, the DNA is TGTGCCAGCAGTTCCGCTAAAGAGACCCAGTACTTC. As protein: CASSSAKETQYF.